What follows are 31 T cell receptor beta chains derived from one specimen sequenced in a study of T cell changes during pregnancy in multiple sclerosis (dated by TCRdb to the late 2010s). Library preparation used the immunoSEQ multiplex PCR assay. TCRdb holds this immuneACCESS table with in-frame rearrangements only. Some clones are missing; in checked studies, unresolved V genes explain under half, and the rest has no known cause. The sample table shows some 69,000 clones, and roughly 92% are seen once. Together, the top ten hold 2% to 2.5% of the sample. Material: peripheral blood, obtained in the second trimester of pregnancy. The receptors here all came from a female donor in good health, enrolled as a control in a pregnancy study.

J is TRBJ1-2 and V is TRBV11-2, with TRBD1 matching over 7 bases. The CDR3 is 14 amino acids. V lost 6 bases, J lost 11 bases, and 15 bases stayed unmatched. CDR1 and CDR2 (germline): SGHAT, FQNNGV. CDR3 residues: CASSSRDSPAGYTF. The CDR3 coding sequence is TGTGCCAGCAGTTCTCGGGACAGCCCCGCGGGGTACACCTTC.

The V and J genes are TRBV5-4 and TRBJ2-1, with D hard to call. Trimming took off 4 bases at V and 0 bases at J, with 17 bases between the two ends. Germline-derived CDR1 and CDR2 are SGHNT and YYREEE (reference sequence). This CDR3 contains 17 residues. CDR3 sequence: CASSPDVKPNSYNEQFF. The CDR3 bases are TGTGCCAGCAGCCCTGATGTAAAGCCCAACTCCTACAATGAGCAGTTCTTC.

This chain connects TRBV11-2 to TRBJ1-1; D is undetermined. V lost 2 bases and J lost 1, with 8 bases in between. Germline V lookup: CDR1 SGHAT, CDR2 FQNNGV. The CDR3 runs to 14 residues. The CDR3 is CASSLTQENTEAFF. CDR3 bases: TGTGCCAGCAGCTTAACTCAAGAGAACACTGAAGCTTTCTTT.

CDR3 sequence reads: CASSEASGEQFF. In DNA form, the CDR3 reads TGTGCCAGCAGTGAAGCTAGCGGGGAGCAGTTCTTC. The chain uses TRBV6-4 and TRBJ2-1; TRBD2 matches 8 bases. V shed 3 bases, J shed 10 bases, and the junction held 2 bases outside the gene matches. The germline V gene has CDR1 MRHNA and CDR2 SNTAGT. The length of the CDR3 is 12 residues.

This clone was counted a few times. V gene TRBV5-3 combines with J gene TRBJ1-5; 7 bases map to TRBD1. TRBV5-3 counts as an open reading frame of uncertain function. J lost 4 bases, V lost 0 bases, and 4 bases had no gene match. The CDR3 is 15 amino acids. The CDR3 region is CARSLGTGKNQPQHF. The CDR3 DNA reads TGTGCCAGAAGCTTGGGGACAGGAAAAAATCAGCCCCAGCATTTT.

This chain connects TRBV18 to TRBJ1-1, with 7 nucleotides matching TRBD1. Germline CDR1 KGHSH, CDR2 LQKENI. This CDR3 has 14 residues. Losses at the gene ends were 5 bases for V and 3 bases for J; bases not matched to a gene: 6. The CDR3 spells CASSRQGSDTEAFF. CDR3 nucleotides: TGTGCCAGCTCAAGACAGGGTTCCGACACTGAAGCTTTCTTT.

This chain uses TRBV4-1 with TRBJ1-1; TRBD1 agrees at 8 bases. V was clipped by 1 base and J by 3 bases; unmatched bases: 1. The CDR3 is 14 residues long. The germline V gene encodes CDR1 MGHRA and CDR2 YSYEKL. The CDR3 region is CASSQVTGDTEAFF. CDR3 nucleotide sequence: TGCGCCAGCAGCCAAGTGACAGGGGACACTGAAGCTTTCTTT.

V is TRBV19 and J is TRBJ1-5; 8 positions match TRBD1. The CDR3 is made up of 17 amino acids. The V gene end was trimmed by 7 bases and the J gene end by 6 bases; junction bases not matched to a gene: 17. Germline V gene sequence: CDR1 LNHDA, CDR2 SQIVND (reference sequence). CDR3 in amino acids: CASKDQGAGGPGQPQHF. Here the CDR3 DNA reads TGTGCCAGTAAAGATCAGGGGGCGGGTGGCCCGGGTCAGCCCCAGCATTTT.

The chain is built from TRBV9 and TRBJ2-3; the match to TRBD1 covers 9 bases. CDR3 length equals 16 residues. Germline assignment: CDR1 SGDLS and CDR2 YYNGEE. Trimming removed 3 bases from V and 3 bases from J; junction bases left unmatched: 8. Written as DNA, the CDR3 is TGTGCCAGCAGCGCCTTCGCCGGGACAGGGACAGATACGCAGTATTTT. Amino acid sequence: CASSAFAGTGTDTQYF.

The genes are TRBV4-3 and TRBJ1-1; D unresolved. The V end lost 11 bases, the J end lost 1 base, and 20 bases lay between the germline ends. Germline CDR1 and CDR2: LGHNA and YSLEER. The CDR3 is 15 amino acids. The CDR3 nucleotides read TGCGCCTCCAGAGGGCCGGGGAGGAGGAACACTGAAGCTTTCTTT. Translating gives CASRGPGRRNTEAFF.

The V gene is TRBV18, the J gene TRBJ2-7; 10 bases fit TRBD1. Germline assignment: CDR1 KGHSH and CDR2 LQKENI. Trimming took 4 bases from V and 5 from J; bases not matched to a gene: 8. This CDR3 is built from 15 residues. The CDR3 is CASSRTGTGVNEQYF. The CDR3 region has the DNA TGTGCCAGCTCACGCACCGGGACAGGGGTGAACGAGCAGTACTTC.

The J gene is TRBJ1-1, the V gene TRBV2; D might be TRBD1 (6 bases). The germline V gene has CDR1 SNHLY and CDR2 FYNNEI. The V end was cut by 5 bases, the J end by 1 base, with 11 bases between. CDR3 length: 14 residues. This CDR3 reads CASSPIRGNTEAFF. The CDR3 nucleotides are TGTGCCAGCAGTCCGATCAGGGGGAACACTGAAGCTTTCTTT.

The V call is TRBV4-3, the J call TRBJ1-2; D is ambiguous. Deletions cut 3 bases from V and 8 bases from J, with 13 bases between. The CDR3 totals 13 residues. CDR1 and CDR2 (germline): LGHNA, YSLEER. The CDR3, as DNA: TGCGCCAGCAGCCATGAGGCCCCGGGGGGCTACACCTTC. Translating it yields CASSHEAPGGYTF.

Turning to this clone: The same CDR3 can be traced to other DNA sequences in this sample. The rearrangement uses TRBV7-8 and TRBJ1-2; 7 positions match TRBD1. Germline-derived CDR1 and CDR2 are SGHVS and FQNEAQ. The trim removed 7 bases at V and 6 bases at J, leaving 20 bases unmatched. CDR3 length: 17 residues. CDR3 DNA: TGTGCCAGCACCCCGAGTGGACAGGTTTTTCCTTCACATGGCTACACCTTC. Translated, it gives CASTPSGQVFPSHGYTF.

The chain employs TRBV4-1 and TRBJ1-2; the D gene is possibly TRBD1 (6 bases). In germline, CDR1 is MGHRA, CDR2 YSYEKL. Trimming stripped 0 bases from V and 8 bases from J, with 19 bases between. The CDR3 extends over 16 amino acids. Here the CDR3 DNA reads TGCGCCAGCAGCCAAGATCAGGGGCCGGGTACGGAGGGCTACACCTTC. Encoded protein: CASSQDQGPGTEGYTF.

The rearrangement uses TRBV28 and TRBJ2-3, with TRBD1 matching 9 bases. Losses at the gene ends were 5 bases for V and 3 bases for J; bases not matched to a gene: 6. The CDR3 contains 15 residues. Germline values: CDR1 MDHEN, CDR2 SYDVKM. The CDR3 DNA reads TGTGCCAGCAGTCTAGGGGGACAGGGAACAGATACGCAGTATTTT. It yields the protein CASSLGGQGTDTQYF.

CDR3 DNA: TGTGCCAGCAGTTTACTAGCGGGGGTCCTCGTTCAAGAGACCCAGTACTTC. Protein product: CASSLLAGVLVQETQYF. This chain uses TRBV28 with TRBJ2-5, with 10 bases fitting TRBD2. The CDR3 sequence is 17 residues long. CDR1 is MDHEN, CDR2 SYDVKM, per germline. V was pared by 2 bases and J by 2 bases, with 8 bases of the junction left unmatched. Looking up the rest from reference TRBV28 and TRBJ2-5 gives the full variable domain: DVKVTQSSRYLVKRTGEKVFLECVQDMDHENMFWYRQDPGLGLRLIYFSYDVKMKEKGDIPEGYSVSREKKERFSLILESASTNQTSMYLCASSLLAGVLVQETQYFGPGTRLLVL.

The CDR3 is CSVEGGGARDTQYF. DNA for the CDR3: TGCAGCGTTGAAGGCGGGGGGGCAAGGGATACGCAGTATTTT. The chain couples TRBV29-1 to TRBJ2-3; 9 bases agree with TRBD2. The CDR3 runs 14 residues. CDR1 and CDR2 from the germline V gene are SQVTM and ANQGSEA. V shed 1 base, J shed 6 bases, and the junction held 5 bases outside the gene matches.

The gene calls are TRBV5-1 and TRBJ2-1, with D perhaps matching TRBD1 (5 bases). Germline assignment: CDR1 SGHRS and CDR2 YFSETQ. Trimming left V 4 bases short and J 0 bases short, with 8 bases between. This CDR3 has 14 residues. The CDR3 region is CASSEQASYNEQFF. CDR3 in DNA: TGCGCCAGCAGCGAACAGGCCTCCTACAATGAGCAGTTCTTC.

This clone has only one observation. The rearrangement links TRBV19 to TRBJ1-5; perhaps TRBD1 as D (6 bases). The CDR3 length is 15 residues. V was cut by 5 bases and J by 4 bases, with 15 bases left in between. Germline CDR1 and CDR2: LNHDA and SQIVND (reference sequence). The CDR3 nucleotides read TGTGCCAGTAGTGGCTTAGGGACACAAAATCAGCCCCAGCATTTT. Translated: CASSGLGTQNQPQHF. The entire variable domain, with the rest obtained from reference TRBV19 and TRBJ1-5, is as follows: DGGITQSPKYLFRKEGQNVTLSCEQNLNHDAMYWYRQDPGQGLRLIYYSQIVNDFQKGDIAEGYSVSREKKESFPLTVTSAQKNPTAFYLCASSGLGTQNQPQHFGDGTRLSIL.

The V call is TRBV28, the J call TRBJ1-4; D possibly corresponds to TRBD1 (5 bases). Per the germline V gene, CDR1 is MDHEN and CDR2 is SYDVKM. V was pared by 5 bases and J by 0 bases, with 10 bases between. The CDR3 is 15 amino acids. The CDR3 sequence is CASSPQGATNEKLFF. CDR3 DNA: TGTGCCAGCAGTCCCCAGGGCGCAACTAATGAAAAACTGTTTTTT. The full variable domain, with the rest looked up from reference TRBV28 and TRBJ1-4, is DVKVTQSSRYLVKRTGEKVFLECVQDMDHENMFWYRQDPGLGLRLIYFSYDVKMKEKGDIPEGYSVSREKKERFSLILESASTNQTSMYLCASSPQGATNEKLFFGSGTQLSVL.

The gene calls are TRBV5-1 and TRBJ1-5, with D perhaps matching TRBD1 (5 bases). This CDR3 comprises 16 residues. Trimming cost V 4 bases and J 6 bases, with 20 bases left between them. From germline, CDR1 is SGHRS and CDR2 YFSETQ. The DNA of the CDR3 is TGCGCCAGCAGCCAAGGGGACCGACCCGGGGGTCAGCCCCAGCATTTT. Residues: CASSQGDRPGGQPQHF. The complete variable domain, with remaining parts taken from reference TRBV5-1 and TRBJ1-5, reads KAGVTQTPRYLIKTRGQQVTLSCSPISGHRSVSWYQQTPGQGLQFLFEYFSETQRNKGNFPGRFSGRQFSNSRSEMNVSTLELGDSALYLCASSQGDRPGGQPQHFGDGTRLSIL.

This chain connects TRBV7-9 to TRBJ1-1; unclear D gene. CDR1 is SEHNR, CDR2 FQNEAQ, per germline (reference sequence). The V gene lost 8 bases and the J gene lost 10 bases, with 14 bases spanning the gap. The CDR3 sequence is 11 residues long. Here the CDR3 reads CASFVRGLAFF. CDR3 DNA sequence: TGTGCCAGCTTTGTCAGAGGGCTAGCTTTCTTT.

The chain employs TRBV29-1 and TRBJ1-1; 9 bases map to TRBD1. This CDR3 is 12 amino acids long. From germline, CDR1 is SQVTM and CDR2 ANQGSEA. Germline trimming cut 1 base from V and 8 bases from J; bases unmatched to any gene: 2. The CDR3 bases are TGCAGCGTTGAAGGGGACAGGGTCGAAGCTTTCTTT. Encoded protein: CSVEGDRVEAFF.

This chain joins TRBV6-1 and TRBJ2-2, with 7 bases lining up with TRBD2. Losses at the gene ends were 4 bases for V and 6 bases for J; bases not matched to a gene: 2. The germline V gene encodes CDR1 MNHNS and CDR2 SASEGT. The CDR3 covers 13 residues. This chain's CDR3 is CASSGEGAGELFF. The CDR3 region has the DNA TGTGCCAGCAGTGGGGAGGGAGCCGGGGAGCTGTTTTTT.

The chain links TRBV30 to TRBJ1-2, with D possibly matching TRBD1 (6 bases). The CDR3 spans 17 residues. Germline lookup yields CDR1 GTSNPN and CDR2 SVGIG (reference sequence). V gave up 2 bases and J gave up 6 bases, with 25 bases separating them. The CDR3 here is CAWSRGATGYSRDGYTF. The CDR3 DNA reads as TGTGCCTGGAGTCGGGGGGCGACAGGCTATTCGCGTGATGGCTACACCTTC.

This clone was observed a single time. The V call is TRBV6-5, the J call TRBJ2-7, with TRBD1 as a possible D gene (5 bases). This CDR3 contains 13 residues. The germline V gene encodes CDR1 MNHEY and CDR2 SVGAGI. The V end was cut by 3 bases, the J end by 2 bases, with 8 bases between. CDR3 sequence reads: CASSYSRAYEQYF. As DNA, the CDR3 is TGTGCCAGCAGTTATAGCAGGGCCTACGAGCAGTACTTC.

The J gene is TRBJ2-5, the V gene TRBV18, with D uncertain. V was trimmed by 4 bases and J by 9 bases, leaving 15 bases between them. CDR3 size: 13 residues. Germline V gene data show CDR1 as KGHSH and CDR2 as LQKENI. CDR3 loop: CASSLNLRGAQYF. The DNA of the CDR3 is TGTGCCAGCTCACTAAATCTCCGCGGAGCCCAGTACTTC.

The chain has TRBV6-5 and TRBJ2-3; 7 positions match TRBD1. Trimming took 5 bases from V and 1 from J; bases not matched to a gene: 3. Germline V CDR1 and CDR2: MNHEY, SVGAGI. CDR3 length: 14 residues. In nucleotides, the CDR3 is TGTGCCAGCAGTACAGGGGTGGGCACAGATACGCAGTATTTT. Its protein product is CASSTGVGTDTQYF.

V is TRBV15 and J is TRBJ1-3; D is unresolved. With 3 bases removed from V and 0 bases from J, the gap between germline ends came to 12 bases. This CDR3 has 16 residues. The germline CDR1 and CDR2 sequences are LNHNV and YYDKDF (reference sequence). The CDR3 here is CATSREAGYSGNTIYF. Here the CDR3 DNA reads TGTGCCACCAGCAGGGAAGCGGGTTACTCTGGAAACACCATATATTTT. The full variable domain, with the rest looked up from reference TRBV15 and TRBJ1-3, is DAMVIQNPRYQVTQFGKPVTLSCSQTLNHNVMYWYQQKSSQAPKLLFHYYDKDFNNEADTPDNFQSRRPNTSFCFLDIRSPGLGDTAMYLCATSREAGYSGNTIYFGEGSWLTVV.

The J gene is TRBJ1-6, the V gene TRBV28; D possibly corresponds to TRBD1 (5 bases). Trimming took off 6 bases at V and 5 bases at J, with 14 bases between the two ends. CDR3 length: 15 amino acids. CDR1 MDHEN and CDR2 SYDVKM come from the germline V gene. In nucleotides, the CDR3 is TGTGCCAGCAGCCCAGGGTATTGGGATAATTCACCCCTCCACTTT. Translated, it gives CASSPGYWDNSPLHF.